The next 31 T cell receptor beta chains were all read from a single sample in a study of T cell repertoires in cytomegalovirus infection. MiXCR was run by TCRdb on the reads, yielding one entry per CDR3 protein. The sample holds roughly 69,000 distinct CDR3 sequences, less than 30% seen once. Their antigens remain unidentified. This material consisted of CD8+ T cells from cultured PBMCs, taken from culture after CMV antigen stimulation. The receptors derive from a human donor in good health (CMV status not recorded). Some clones in this sample may be carry-over from other donors' samples.

The chain joins TRBV5-6 to TRBJ1-5, with TRBD1 matching over 9 bases. V lost 3 bases to trimming and J lost 0 bases; unmatched junction nucleotides: 4. CDR3 size: 16 residues. Germline-derived CDR1 and CDR2 are SGHDT and YYEEEE. CDR3 in DNA: TGTGCCAGCAGCTCTACAGGGGGCTATAGCAATCAGCCCCAGCATTTT. This encodes CASSSTGGYSNQPQHF.

This clonotype appeared a few times. The chain employs TRBV7-8 and TRBJ1-1, with TRBD1 identical over 8 bases. CDR3 size: 16 residues. Trimming cost V 5 bases and J 3 bases; bases outside gene matches: 11. Looked up from germline, CDR1 is SGHVS and CDR2 is FQNEAQ. CDR3 loop: CASSPHVGTGYTEAFF. CDR3 DNA sequence: TGTGCCAGCAGCCCACACGTGGGGACAGGATACACTGAAGCTTTCTTT.

This clonotype has a count of ten or more. The V call is TRBV20-1, the J call TRBJ2-5, with 8 bases that match TRBD1. The V and J ends lost 3 bases and 3 bases, in that order; junction bases with no gene match: 21. The CDR3 runs 19 residues. The germline gives CDR1 DFQATT, CDR2 SNEGSKA (reference sequence). CDR3 residues: CSASEGQGAKLGDKETQYF. The CDR3 DNA follows: TGCAGTGCTAGTGAGGGGCAGGGGGCGAAGTTGGGGGATAAAGAGACCCAGTACTTC.

The CDR3 sequence: CASSASGGREQYF. DNA of the CDR3: TGTGCCAGCAGCGCTAGTGGGGGCCGCGAGCAGTACTTC. The chain employs TRBV9 and TRBJ2-7, with D tentatively TRBD1 (6 bases). The CDR3 has 13 residues. Per the germline V gene, CDR1 is SGDLS and CDR2 is YYNGEE. V lost 3 bases, J lost 6 bases, and 13 bases lay in between.

The chain is built from TRBV15 and TRBJ1-5, with 7 bases fitting TRBD1. From germline, CDR1 is LNHNV and CDR2 YYDKDF (reference sequence). This CDR3 is built from 15 residues. The V gene end was trimmed by 3 bases and the J gene end by 2 bases; junction bases not matched to a gene: 4. The CDR3 sequence is CATSSQGGRNQPQHF. The DNA of the CDR3 is TGTGCCACCAGCAGCCAGGGGGGCCGCAATCAGCCCCAGCATTTT.

The chain is built from TRBV12-3 or TRBV12-4 and TRBJ2-4, with no clear D. V gave up 7 bases and J gave up 8 bases, with 18 bases separating them. The CDR3 consists of 14 residues. The chain's CDR3 is CASNIDGGSDIQYF. The CDR3, as DNA: TGTGCCAGCAACATAGACGGTGGGTCGGACATTCAGTACTTC.

The chain is built from TRBV7-2 and TRBJ1-1, with D uncertain. V lost 11 bases to trimming and J lost 1 base, with 11 bases between them. The CDR3 consists of 12 residues. The germline gives CDR1 SGHTA, CDR2 FQGNSA. The CDR3 loop reads CASVAGNTEAFF. The CDR3 coding sequence is TGTGCCTCTGTGGCGGGGAACACTGAAGCTTTCTTT.

This clonotype was found a few times. The chain has TRBV9 and TRBJ2-5, with D maybe TRBD2 (6 bases). V lost 3 bases and J 8 bases, leaving 11 bases between the germline ends. The CDR3 is 12 residues long. From germline, CDR1 is SGDLS and CDR2 YYNGEE. The CDR3 protein is CASSATEGTQYF. CDR3 coding DNA: TGTGCCAGCAGCGCTACGGAGGGCACCCAGTACTTC.

This rearrangement joins TRBV3-1 to TRBJ2-7; perhaps TRBD1 as D (6 bases). V lost 4 bases and J lost 4, with 8 bases in between. Germline assignment: CDR1 LGHDT and CDR2 YNNKEL (reference sequence). The length of the CDR3 is 12 residues. CDR3 sequence: CASSRRGYEQYF. The CDR3 coding sequence is TGTGCCAGCAGCCGCAGGGGTTACGAGCAGTACTTC.

This clonotype has a count of ten or more. CDR3 in amino acids: CASSLAGWGRGNTIYF. As DNA, the CDR3 is TGTGCCAGCAGCTTAGCCGGATGGGGCCGGGGAAACACCATATATTTT. This chain connects TRBV7-2 to TRBJ1-3; D is possibly TRBD1 (5 bases). Germline assignment: CDR1 SGHTA and CDR2 FQGNSA. CDR3 size: 16 residues. The V end was cut by 0 bases, the J end by 4 bases, with 13 bases between.

The sample holds many counts of this clonotype. The chain combines TRBV5-5 with TRBJ2-6; no clear D gene. The CDR3 runs 14 residues. Per germline, CDR1 SGHKS and CDR2 YYEKEE (reference sequence). The V and J ends lost 6 bases and 1 base respectively, with 8 bases between them. The CDR3 region is CASTLRSGANVLTF. The CDR3 coding sequence is TGTGCCAGCACCTTAAGATCTGGGGCCAACGTCCTGACTTTC. Looking up the rest from reference TRBV5-5 and TRBJ2-6 gives the full variable domain: DAGVTQSPTHLIKTRGQQVTLRCSPISGHKSVSWYQQVLGQGPQFIFQYYEKEERGRGNFPDRFSARQFPNYSSELNVNALLLGDSALYLCASTLRSGANVLTFGAGSRLTVL.

This chain connects TRBV9 to TRBJ2-1; 7 positions agree with TRBD1. J lost 6 bases, V lost 3 bases, and 6 bases had no gene match. The CDR3 runs to 14 residues. The germline gives CDR1 SGDLS, CDR2 YYNGEE. CDR3 nucleotide sequence: TGTGCCAGCAGCGGAGAGGACAGGCCCAATGAGCAGTTCTTC. This translates into CASSGEDRPNEQFF.

This clonotype was detected only once. The chain is built from TRBV29-1 and TRBJ1-1; no clear D gene. CDR3 size: 10 residues. The germline gives CDR1 SQVTM, CDR2 ANQGSEA. Trimming took 7 bases from V and 1 from J, leaving 4 bases between them. The CDR3, as DNA: TGCAGCGCCAGGAACACTGAAGCTTTCTTT. Translated: CSARNTEAFF.

This clonotype was observed many times. The chain has TRBV7-8 and TRBJ2-1; 10 bases align to TRBD1. The germline CDR1 and CDR2 sequences are SGHVS and FQNEAQ. CDR3 length equals 16 residues. Unmatched junction bases numbered 16, after V lost 7 bases and J lost 10 bases. This CDR3 reads CASISGRDRGLGEQFF. The CDR3 DNA reads TGTGCCAGCATCTCTGGTAGGGACAGGGGATTGGGGGAGCAGTTCTTC.

Only a few counts were recorded for this clonotype. J is TRBJ2-7 and V is TRBV6-2 or TRBV6-3; D may match TRBD1 or TRBD2 (5 bases each). The CDR3 contains 15 residues. The germline V and J ends were trimmed by 2 bases and 1 base, with 12 bases remaining between them. CDR1 is MNHEY, CDR2 SVGEGT, per germline. This CDR3 is CASSYIGTGSYEQYF. The DNA for the CDR3 is TGTGCCAGCAGTTACATTGGGACGGGATCCTACGAGCAGTACTTC.

The chain couples TRBV28 to TRBJ2-5; 9 bases map to TRBD1. In germline, CDR1 is MDHEN, CDR2 SYDVKM. V was pared by 8 bases and J by 1 base, with 8 bases of the junction left unmatched. This CDR3 is built from 15 residues. The CDR3 nucleotides are TGTGCCAGCCCTATACCGGGACAGGGCCAAGAGACCCAGTACTTC. It yields the protein CASPIPGQGQETQYF.

This clonotype occurred many times. Here the CDR3 DNA reads TGTGCCAGCAGCTCGGACACGGCTAACTATGGCTACACCTTC. Amino acids: CASSSDTANYGYTF. The genes are TRBV7-3 and TRBJ1-2, with a weak D call TRBD1 (5 bases). Per the germline V gene, CDR1 is SGHTA and CDR2 is FQGTGA. V dropped 4 bases and J dropped 0 bases, with 9 bases sitting between them. CDR3 length: 14 amino acids.

Notes on this clonotype: A much larger clone differs by one base, so this may be a read error. V and J are TRBV5-4 and TRBJ2-7, with TRBD2 identical over 11 bases. Germline V gives CDR1 SGHNT, CDR2 YYREEE (reference sequence). The ends lost 3 bases at V and 3 bases at J; junction bases unmatched: 2. There are 14 residues in the CDR3. The CDR3 loop reads CASSYGTSGYEQYF. Written as DNA, the CDR3 is TGTGCCAGCAGCTACGGGACTAGCGGCTACGAGCAGTACTTC. Complete variable domain (other parts from reference TRBV5-4 and TRBJ2-7): ETGVTQSPTHLIKTRGQQVTLRCSSQSGHNTVSWYQQALGQGPQFIFQYYREEENGRGNFPPRFSGLQFPNYSSELNVNALELDDSALYLCASSYGTSGYEQYFGPGTRLTVT.

This chain uses TRBV7-6 with TRBJ2-2; 7 positions agree with TRBD2. This CDR3 has 16 amino acids. Germline-derived CDR1 and CDR2 are SGHVS and FNYEAQ. V shed 5 bases, J shed 4 bases, and the junction held 10 bases outside the gene matches. In DNA form, the CDR3 reads TGTGCCAGCAGCCCCCGCCCAGCGGGGACCACCGGGGAGCTGTTTTTT. Translation gives CASSPRPAGTTGELFF.

CDR3 amino acids: CASRTRGVGGLFF. CDR3 nucleotides: TGTGCCAGCAGGACTCGGGGGGTTGGAGGACTGTTTTTT. V and J are TRBV3-1 and TRBJ1-4; D might be TRBD1 (5 bases). V lost 6 bases, J lost 13 bases, and 18 bases lay in between. Germline CDR1 LGHDT, CDR2 YNNKEL (reference sequence). CDR3 length: 13 residues.

With respect to this clonotype: A read error may be the cause here, since a much bigger clone is one base away. This chain uses TRBV20-1 with TRBJ1-4, with D perhaps matching TRBD1 (5 bases). Germline-derived CDR1 and CDR2 are DFQATT and SNEGSKA (reference sequence). The CDR3 spans 15 residues. CDR3 protein: CGARAAGTKGEKLFF. CDR3 DNA sequence: TGCGGTGCTAGAGCCGCCGGGACGAAGGGAGAAAAACTGTTTTTT.

The CDR3 coding sequence is TGTGCCAGCAGCATCCACGATGCAGGGGCGAGGGCACCCCTCCACTTT. Its translation: CASSIHDAGARAPLHF. J is TRBJ1-6 and V is TRBV7-4; D perhaps matches TRBD1 (6 bases). Trimming pared 5 bases from V and 11 bases from J, leaving 22 bases between. CDR3 length: 16 residues. Germline lookup yields CDR1 SGHVT and CDR2 SQSDAQ.

Concerning this clonotype: This may come from a read error, since a much larger clone is one base off. The chain links TRBV12-3 or TRBV12-4 to TRBJ2-1; D not resolved. The CDR3 is 11 residues long. Trimming took off 11 bases at V and 6 bases at J, with 11 bases between the two ends. The CDR3 region has the DNA TGTGCCGGCACTATCGCCAATGAGCAGTTCTTC. Protein sequence: CAGTIANEQFF.

This clonotype qualifies as medium-sized. The chain is built from TRBV7-2 and TRBJ2-3; 7 nucleotides match TRBD2. Germline values: CDR1 SGHTA, CDR2 FQGNSA. The CDR3 is 15 residues long. Trimming cost V 4 bases and J 2 bases; bases outside gene matches: 6. The CDR3 bases are TGTGCCAGCAGCTCCTGGCGGGAGAACACAGATACGCAGTATTTT. Its translation is CASSSWRENTDTQYF.

Written as DNA, the CDR3 is TGTGCCTGGGCGACAGGGGGCGTCACTGAAGCTTTCTTT. This translates into CAWATGGVTEAFF. The chain recombines TRBV30 with TRBJ1-1; 10 nucleotides align to TRBD1. CDR3 length: 13 residues. V was pared by 5 bases and J by 4 bases, with 4 bases of the junction left unmatched. CDR1 is GTSNPN and CDR2 is SVGIG in the germline V gene (reference sequence). Drawing the rest from reference TRBV30 and TRBJ1-1, the complete variable domain is SQTIHQWPATLVQPVGSPLSLECTVEGTSNPNLYWYRQAAGRGLQLLFYSVGIGQISSEVPQNLSASRPQDRQFILSSKKLLLSDSGFYLCAWATGGVTEAFFGQGTRLTVV.

This clonotype was picked up many times. V is TRBV9 and J is TRBJ2-1, with D possibly TRBD2 on 5 matching bases. Trimming pared 0 bases from V and 4 bases from J, leaving 8 bases between. Germline assignment: CDR1 SGDLS and CDR2 YYNGEE. This CDR3 region has 14 residues. This CDR3 reads CASSVEAAYNEQFF. The CDR3 DNA is TGTGCCAGCAGCGTAGAAGCGGCTTACAATGAGCAGTTCTTC. Supplemented by reference TRBV9 and TRBJ2-1, the full variable domain reads DSGVTQTPKHLITATGQRVTLRCSPRSGDLSVYWYQQSLDQGLQFLIQYYNGEERAKGNILERFSAQQFPDLHSELNLSSLELGDSALYFCASSVEAAYNEQFFGPGTRLTVL.

The chain employs TRBV19 and TRBJ1-2; D is unresolved. There are 14 residues in the CDR3. Germline V gene data show CDR1 as LNHDA and CDR2 as SQIVND (reference sequence). Trimming removed 3 bases at V and 6 bases at J, with 14 bases between. The CDR3 spells CASSIRRGSDGYTF. CDR3 nucleotide sequence: TGTGCCAGTAGTATCCGTCGGGGATCCGATGGCTACACCTTC.

This chain uses TRBV5-3 with TRBJ1-4; no clear D. TRBV5-3 is an ORF for which the function is uncertain. V lost 0 bases and J lost 8, with 11 bases in between. CDR3 length: 14 residues. The CDR3 sequence is CARSLANRLEKLFF. For the CDR3, the DNA is TGTGCCAGAAGCTTGGCAAACAGACTCGAAAAACTGTTTTTT.

V usage is TRBV28 and J usage is TRBJ2-7; the D is unclear. The V gene lost 6 bases and the J gene lost 4 bases, with 16 bases spanning the gap. Germline loops: CDR1 MDHEN, CDR2 SYDVKM. The CDR3 is 14 residues long. Here the CDR3 reads CASRGYRDTYEQYF. CDR3 DNA sequence: TGTGCCAGCAGAGGGTACAGAGATACTTACGAGCAGTACTTC.

Only a few counts were recorded for this clonotype. The chain uses TRBV11-2 and TRBJ1-3, with D possibly being TRBD1 (5 bases). The CDR3 covers 20 residues. Deletions cut 1 base from V and 3 bases from J, with 25 bases between. From germline, CDR1 is SGHAT and CDR2 FQNNGV. The CDR3 DNA follows: TGTGCCAGCAGCTTAGGATATAAGGACACCCCGACTGGAAGTGGAAACACCATATATTTT. This gives the protein CASSLGYKDTPTGSGNTIYF.

The DNA for the CDR3 is TGTGCCAGCAGCCCGCAGACAGTTACGAACACTGAAGCTTTCTTT. Translated: CASSPQTVTNTEAFF. This sequence joins TRBV5-6 and TRBJ1-1; possibly TRBD1 for D (5 bases). The germline V gene encodes CDR1 SGHDT and CDR2 YYEEEE. The CDR3 consists of 15 residues. V lost 4 bases and J lost 1, with 14 bases in between.